This T cell receptor beta chain is from a study of blood T cell repertoires in COVID-19. Study details: Samples taken during acute and convalescent COVID-19 were collected in the United States, Italy and Spain. Nucleic acid was either cDNA or gDNA, and it came from T cells, B-cell-depleted T cells, or PBMCs.

V lost 6 bases and J lost 9; bases outside the gene matches: 10. Germline-derived CDR1 and CDR2 are MDHEN and SYDVKM. This CDR3 contains 15 residues. Original data processing: Scientists estimated how many nucleated cells there were by amplifying reference gene primers. TCRdb keeps only in-frame clones here, not all; method: immunoSEQ multiplex PCR. The V and J calls and the clone size are those of that table, but D and trimming were determined from the DNA. The data contain about 100,000 clones, more than 85% of them singletons. The chain has TRBV28 and TRBJ1-6; 8 nucleotides agree with TRBD1. Source material: peripheral blood. The receptor's source is a man aged 25 to 45 in a cohort sampled during active COVID-19. In nucleotides, the CDR3 is TGTGCCAGCAGGGGGAGTCAGGGGGCGGGTTCACCCCTCCACTTT. It yields the protein CASRGSQGAGSPLHF.